Below are 27 T cell receptor beta chains sequenced from a single sample in a study of human T cells and chemical hapten exposure. TCRdb recomputed calls from the RACE reads with MiXCR, one row per CDR3 protein. The sample gives some 180,000 distinct CDR3 sequences, 24% of which show up once; 2% to 2.5% is in the top ten. The time point is: patch test 3, about 24 weeks after DPC sensitization. Indicated treatment: therapeutic diphenylcyclopropenone sensitization with weekly scalp DPC. Sequenced here: whole blood, sampled in connection with sensitization to the hapten diphenylcyclopropenone (DPC). Every receptor here comes from a woman in her forties with alopecia areata. Some clones in this sample may be carry-over from other donors' samples.

In this sample, this clonotype turned up a few times. A read error may account for a junction end that differs from germline. The chain is built from TRBV12-3 or TRBV12-4 and TRBJ2-1; a possible D gene is TRBD2 (5 bases). The CDR3 has 12 amino acids. The CDR3 region is CASRRTGDRTNF. The DNA of the CDR3 is TGTGCCAGCAGACGTACCGGGGATAGGACGAACTTC.

This clonotype was seen more than once but under ten times. This chain links TRBV4-1 with TRBJ2-6, with no clear D. The CDR3 is 15 amino acids. In germline, CDR1 is MGHRA, CDR2 YSYEKL. V was cut by 4 bases and J by 0 bases, with 7 bases left in between. CDR3 coding DNA: TGCGCCAGCAGCCCGGAGCTCTCTGGGGCCAACGTCCTGACTTTC. It is translated as CASSPELSGANVLTF.

The J gene is TRBJ2-7, the V gene TRBV10-3; no reliable D call. The CDR3 is 12 amino acids. Germline V gene data show CDR1 as ENHRY and CDR2 as SYGVKD. Trimming took 5 bases from V and 3 from J, leaving 8 bases between them. The CDR3: CAISPGCYEQYF. As DNA, the CDR3 is TGTGCCATCAGTCCTGGGTGCTACGAGCAGTACTTC.

V and J are TRBV9 and TRBJ2-3; TRBD2 matches 9 bases. Trimming removed 0 bases from V and 6 bases from J; junction bases left unmatched: 8. The CDR3 covers 16 residues. Germline loops: CDR1 SGDLS, CDR2 YYNGEE. CDR3 protein: CASSVETSGGLDTQYF. The CDR3 DNA reads as TGTGCCAGCAGCGTAGAGACTAGCGGAGGCTTGGATACGCAGTATTTT.

This clonotype showed up just a few times. V and J are TRBV20-1 and TRBJ2-1; 16 bases align to TRBD2. V lost 7 bases, J lost 10 bases, and 13 bases stayed unmatched. The CDR3 consists of 16 residues. Germline CDR1 DFQATT, CDR2 SNEGSKA (reference sequence). In DNA, the CDR3 is TGCAGTGTTCGGAGGGGCCCGGGACTAGCGGGAGGGGAGCAGTTCTTC. Residues: CSVRRGPGLAGGEQFF.

V and J are TRBV27 and TRBJ2-3; the D gene could be TRBD1 or TRBD2 (6 bases each). The germline CDR1 and CDR2 sequences are MNHEY and SMNVEV (reference sequence). This CDR3 has 16 amino acids. Trimming pared 5 bases from V and 0 bases from J, leaving 15 bases between. The CDR3 DNA reads TGTGCCAGCAGTCCACTTGGGGGGCCTAGCACAGATACGCAGTATTTT. Translation gives CASSPLGGPSTDTQYF.

The chain uses TRBV18 and TRBJ2-2; D gene uncertain. Germline lookup yields CDR1 KGHSH and CDR2 LQKENI. V lost 3 bases, J lost 0 bases, and 14 bases lay in between. The CDR3 runs to 17 residues. The CDR3 sequence: CASSPVSERANTGELFF. In DNA, the CDR3 is TGTGCCAGCTCACCGGTCTCAGAACGGGCGAACACCGGGGAGCTGTTTTTT.

The CDR3 sequence: CASSWGLAGPTDTQYF. The CDR3 region has the DNA TGTGCCAGCAGCTGGGGACTAGCGGGACCCACAGATACGCAGTATTTT. The J gene is TRBJ2-3, the V gene TRBV11-2, with TRBD2 matching over 13 bases. This CDR3 contains 16 residues. CDR1 and CDR2 (germline): SGHAT, FQNNGV. V lost 4 bases to trimming and J lost 2 bases; unmatched junction nucleotides: 3.

V is TRBV6-1 and J is TRBJ2-1; possibly TRBD2 for D (6 bases). This CDR3 is 15 amino acids long. The V end was cut by 0 bases, the J end by 2 bases, with 8 bases between. The germline V gene has CDR1 MNHNS and CDR2 SASEGT. CDR3 sequence reads: CASSEATGAYNEQFF. CDR3 DNA sequence: TGTGCCAGCAGTGAAGCCACGGGAGCCTACAATGAGCAGTTCTTC.

The V and J genes are TRBV7-6 and TRBJ2-7; perhaps TRBD2 as D (6 bases). Germline V CDR1 and CDR2: SGHVS, FNYEAQ. V dropped 5 bases and J dropped 2 bases, with 16 bases sitting between them. The CDR3 spans 15 residues. Here the CDR3 DNA reads TGTGCCAGCAGCCCCCTCGGCCGGGGGACCTACGAGCAGTACTTC. Its translation is CASSPLGRGTYEQYF.

In the case of this clonotype: The junction departs from the called germline gene at one end, perhaps through a read error. The chain combines TRBV7-2 with TRBJ2-7; 11 nucleotides match TRBD2. The CDR3 has 15 residues. CDR1 and CDR2 from the germline V gene are SGHTA and FQGNSA. The CDR3 DNA sequence: TGTGCCAGCAGCGTAGCGGGAGGGCCAGTCCGCGAGCAGTACTTC. Translation: CASSVAGGPVREQYF.

Notes on this clonotype: At one boundary the junction diverges from the germline segment, which might be a read error. The CDR3 DNA is TGCGCCAGCAGCCAAGACGTCGGGAGGGTTCTATATACCGGGGAGCTGTTTTTT. This gives the protein CASSQDVGRVLYTGELFF. The chain uses TRBV4-2 and TRBJ2-2; 8 bases match TRBD2. The CDR3 contains 18 residues. Germline V gene lookup returns CDR1 LGHNA and CDR2 YNFKEQ.

V gene TRBV7-2 combines with J gene TRBJ2-5; D gene uncertain. Trimming left V 5 bases short and J 5 bases short, with 18 bases between. This CDR3 region has 15 residues. CDR1 is SGHTA and CDR2 is FQGNSA in the germline V gene. CDR3: CASSPLSGFSETQYF. For the CDR3, the DNA is TGTGCCAGCAGCCCACTTAGTGGATTTAGTGAGACCCAGTACTTC.

This clonotype occurred a few times. The chain joins TRBV2 to TRBJ2-1; 8 bases agree with TRBD2. Germline values: CDR1 SNHLY, CDR2 FYNNEI. V dropped 0 bases and J dropped 6; count of bases not matched to a gene: 4. The CDR3 sequence is 15 residues long. CDR3 protein: CASSEAGLVVNEQFF. The CDR3 DNA reads as TGTGCCAGCAGTGAAGCGGGACTAGTCGTCAATGAGCAGTTCTTC. Combining the CDR3 with reference TRBV2 and TRBJ2-1 gives the whole variable domain EPEVTQTPSHQVTQMGQEVILRCVPISNHLYFYWYRQILGQKVEFLVSFYNNEISEKSEIFDDQFSVERPDGSNFTLKIRSTKLEDSAMYFCASSEAGLVVNEQFFGPGTRLTVL.

V gene TRBV4-2 combines with J gene TRBJ1-4; D is undetermined. In germline, CDR1 is LGHNA, CDR2 YNFKEQ. This CDR3 region has 15 residues. V shed 0 bases and J shed 6 bases, with 11 bases lying between them. The CDR3 nucleotides are TGTGCCAGCAGCCAAGATCGTAGGTTCGATGAAAAACTGTTTTTT. Translation: CASSQDRRFDEKLFF.

The chain couples TRBV29-1 to TRBJ1-4, with a weak D call TRBD1 (6 bases). CDR1 and CDR2 (germline): SQVTM, ANQGSEA. CDR3 length equals 15 residues. V was cut by 7 bases and J by 4 bases, with 19 bases left in between. This chain's CDR3 is CSAARDTGLNEKLFF. The CDR3 DNA reads TGCAGCGCTGCGCGTGACACAGGGCTTAATGAAAAACTGTTTTTT.

This clonotype has more than one count but fewer than ten. The chain uses TRBV5-6 and TRBJ2-2; TRBD1 aligns across 9 bases. Per germline, CDR1 SGHDT and CDR2 YYEEEE. The trim removed 2 bases at V and 7 bases at J, leaving 6 bases unmatched. This CDR3 contains 15 residues. The chain's CDR3 is CASSFTGGADGELFF. As DNA, the CDR3 is TGTGCCAGCAGCTTCACAGGGGGCGCGGACGGGGAGCTGTTTTTT.

This clonotype turned up a few times. The chain has TRBV3-1 and TRBJ2-1; 7 nucleotides line up with TRBD2. Trimming removed 1 base from V and 4 bases from J; junction bases left unmatched: 7. CDR1 and CDR2 (germline): LGHDT, YNNKEL (reference sequence). The CDR3 has 16 amino acids. CDR3 in DNA: TGTGCCAGCAGCCAAGCTTTTGGCGGGGGTTACAATGAGCAGTTCTTC. Protein: CASSQAFGGGYNEQFF.

This clonotype was seen only a few times. This chain joins TRBV7-8 and TRBJ1-4; D is possibly TRBD1 (5 bases). Germline CDR1 SGHVS, CDR2 FQNEAQ. This CDR3 comprises 15 residues. V dropped 1 base and J dropped 7 bases, with 13 bases sitting between them. As DNA, the CDR3 is TGTGCCAGCAGCTTAGTAGGGCTGGGGACTGAAAAACTGTTTTTT. Translating gives CASSLVGLGTEKLFF.

The sample holds a few counts of this clonotype. V is TRBV2 and J is TRBJ2-7; 11 nucleotides match TRBD2. CDR1 is SNHLY, CDR2 FYNNEI, per germline. This CDR3 has 15 amino acids. J was trimmed by 0 bases and V by 3 bases; bases with no gene match: 1. In DNA form, the CDR3 reads TGTGCCAGCAGTGAGGGACTAGCGGTCTCCTACGAGCAGTACTTC. Its translation: CASSEGLAVSYEQYF.

V and J are TRBV20-1 and TRBJ1-4, with D possibly TRBD1 on 5 matching bases. The V end was cut by 3 bases, the J end by 8 bases, with 13 bases between. This CDR3 comprises 13 residues. Germline CDR1 DFQATT, CDR2 SNEGSKA (reference sequence). The CDR3 DNA is TGCAGTGCTAGCCCGCCCTGGGGCGAAAAACTGTTTTTT. This translates into CSASPPWGEKLFF.

The V gene is TRBV20-1, the J gene TRBJ2-7; D unresolved. This CDR3 contains 13 residues. Trimming removed 0 bases from V and 7 bases from J, with 13 bases in between. From germline, CDR1 is DFQATT and CDR2 SNEGSKA (reference sequence). CDR3 bases: TGCAGTGCTAGAGATAGGTTCCTTTGGGAGCAGTACTTC. Its translation is CSARDRFLWEQYF.

The chain combines TRBV29-1 with TRBJ2-1; 10 bases match TRBD2. Looked up from germline, CDR1 is SQVTM and CDR2 is ANQGSEA. This CDR3 is built from 14 residues. The V segment lost 4 bases and the J segment 9 bases; nucleotides outside the gene matches: 9. CDR3 DNA sequence: TGCAGCGTTGGTCTAGCGGGAGCGTATACTGAGCAGTTCTTC. This gives the protein CSVGLAGAYTEQFF.

This clonotype has just one count. The J gene is TRBJ2-1, the V gene TRBV7-2; D not certain. CDR1 is SGHTA, CDR2 FQGNSA, per germline. Trimming cost V 2 bases and J 0 bases, with 5 bases left between them. There are 14 residues in the CDR3. The CDR3 is CASSLQPSYNEQFF. The CDR3 DNA reads TGTGCCAGCAGCTTACAGCCCTCCTACAATGAGCAGTTCTTC.

CDR3 nucleotide sequence: TGTGCCAGCAGCTTAGGTTTAGCGGGAGGGCAAGGACACAATGAGCAGTTCTTC. It codes for CASSLGLAGGQGHNEQFF. The chain employs TRBV11-3 and TRBJ2-1, with TRBD2 matching 11 bases. The CDR3 is 18 amino acids. V was clipped by 1 base and J by 5 bases; unmatched bases: 10. Germline CDR1 SGHNT, CDR2 YENEEA.

This clonotype was recorded a few times. This rearrangement joins TRBV7-2 to TRBJ1-3; 10 bases agree with TRBD1. Germline V CDR1 and CDR2: SGHTA, FQGNSA. The CDR3 length is 16 residues. The junction had 9 bases not matched to a gene; V was cut back by 5 bases and J by 5 bases. The CDR3 bases are TGTGCCAGCAGCCCCCAGGGACAGGGGATTCGAAACACCATATATTTT. Its translation is CASSPQGQGIRNTIYF. The whole variable domain, remainder taken from reference TRBV7-2 and TRBJ1-3, is GAGVSQSPSNKVTEKGKDVELRCDPISGHTALYWYRQSLGQGLEFLIYFQGNSAPDKSGLPSDRFSAERTGGSVSTLTIQRTQQEDSAVYLCASSPQGQGIRNTIYFGEGSWLTVV.

This clonotype came up many times. This chain uses TRBV4-3 with TRBJ2-7; a weak D match, TRBD2 (5 bases). Looked up from germline, CDR1 is LGHNA and CDR2 is YSLEER. Trimming cost V 0 bases and J 4 bases, with 10 bases left between them. The CDR3 sequence is 14 residues long. This CDR3 reads CASSQDMSGYEQYF. As DNA, the CDR3 is TGCGCCAGCAGCCAAGATATGTCGGGGTACGAGCAGTACTTC.